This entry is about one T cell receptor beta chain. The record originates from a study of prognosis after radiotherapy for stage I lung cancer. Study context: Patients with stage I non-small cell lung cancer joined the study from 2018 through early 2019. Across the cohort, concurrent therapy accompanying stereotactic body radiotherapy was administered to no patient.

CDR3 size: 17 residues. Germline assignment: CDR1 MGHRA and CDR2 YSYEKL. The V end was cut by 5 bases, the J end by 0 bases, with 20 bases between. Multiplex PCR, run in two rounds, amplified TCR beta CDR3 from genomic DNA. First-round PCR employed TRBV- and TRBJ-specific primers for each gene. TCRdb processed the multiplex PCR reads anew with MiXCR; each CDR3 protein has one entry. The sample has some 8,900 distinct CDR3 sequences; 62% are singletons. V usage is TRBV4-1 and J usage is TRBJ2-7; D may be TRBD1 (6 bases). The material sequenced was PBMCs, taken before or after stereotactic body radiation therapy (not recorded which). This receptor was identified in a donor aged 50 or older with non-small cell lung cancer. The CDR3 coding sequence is TGCGCCAGCAGCACATACAGGGTAGCCTCAAGCTCCTACGAGCAGTACTTC. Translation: CASSTYRVASSSYEQYF.